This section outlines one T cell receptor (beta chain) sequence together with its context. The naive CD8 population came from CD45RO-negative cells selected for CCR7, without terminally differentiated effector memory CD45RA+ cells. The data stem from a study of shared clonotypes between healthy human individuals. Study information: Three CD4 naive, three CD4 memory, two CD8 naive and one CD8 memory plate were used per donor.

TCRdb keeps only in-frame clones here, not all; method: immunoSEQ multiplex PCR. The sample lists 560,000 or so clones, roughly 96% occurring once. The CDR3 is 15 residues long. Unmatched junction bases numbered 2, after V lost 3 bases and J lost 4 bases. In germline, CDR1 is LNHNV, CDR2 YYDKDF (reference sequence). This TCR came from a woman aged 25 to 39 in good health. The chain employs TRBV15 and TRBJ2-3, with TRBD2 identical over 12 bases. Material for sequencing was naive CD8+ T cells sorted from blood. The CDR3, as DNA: TGTGCCACCAGCAGTAGACTAGCGGGAGCAGATACGCAGTATTTT. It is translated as CATSSRLAGADTQYF.